The clone carrying this T cell receptor beta chain was observed a few times. It was with a sample-barcoded 5' primer and a J-beta primer mix that a second PCR of roughly 6 to 12 cycles was run. In TCRdb, the 5' RACE reads were re-called with MiXCR into one record per CDR3 protein. This sample has hundreds of thousands of distinct CDR3 sequences; less than 25% occur once, and the top ten carry 8.5% to 9.5%. This sample stems from a study of blood T cells in healthy people across ages. This CDR3 comprises 11 residues. V lost 7 bases and J lost 9, with 13 bases in between. Germline-derived CDR1 and CDR2 are SQVTM and ANQGSEA. A further study also used this sample, focusing on T cells of mothers and their children.

The chain has TRBV29-1 and TRBJ2-1; TRBD2 might be the D (5 bases). The sample comprised blood. The source is a boy between 10 and 17 years old in good health. The CDR3 is CSAVLRGEQFF. The CDR3 bases are TGCAGCGCCGTTCTCCGGGGTGAGCAGTTCTTC.